Each of the 21 T cell receptor beta chains below was sequenced from the same sample in a study of cytomegalovirus exposure and HLA in healthy donors. The PCR contained 60 Vbeta and 13 Jbeta primers. Here immunoSEQ multiplex PCR was the method, and the copy in TCRdb shows in-frame clones only, minus some. The profile covers some 130,000 clones, with about three quarters appearing a single time and roughly 1.3% taken by the ten largest. The sample comprised PBMCs. The origin of the receptors is a woman in her thirties or forties in good health and CMV-seronegative.

This clone occurred a few times. The chain has TRBV27 and TRBJ1-5; the D gene is possibly TRBD1 (5 bases). This CDR3 region has 14 residues. Per the germline V gene, CDR1 is MNHEY and CDR2 is SMNVEV (reference sequence). Trimming pared 2 bases from V and 6 bases from J, leaving 11 bases between. The CDR3 DNA is TGTGCCAGCAGTTTACGGGGAGGGGTTCAGCCCCAGCATTTT. Its protein is CASSLRGGVQPQHF.

V usage is TRBV4-2 and J usage is TRBJ1-2; TRBD1 matches 8 bases. V trimming: 0 bases; J trimming: 8 bases; junction bases outside the gene matches: 5. The CDR3 runs to 14 residues. Looked up from germline, CDR1 is LGHNA and CDR2 is YNFKEQ. Here the CDR3 DNA reads TGTGCCAGCAGCCAAGACCGGACAGGGTGGGGCTACACCTTC. Its protein is CASSQDRTGWGYTF.

Here the CDR3 DNA reads TGTGCCAGTAGTATAGAGGCCCAGGGGACACTGGCCAAAAACATTCAGTACTTC. The encoded protein is CASSIEAQGTLAKNIQYF. The chain combines TRBV19 with TRBJ2-4, with a weak D call TRBD1 (6 bases). CDR1 is LNHDA, CDR2 SQIVND, per germline (reference sequence). The V end was cut by 0 bases, the J end by 1 base, with 16 bases between. This CDR3 has 18 amino acids.

The chain recombines TRBV7-6 with TRBJ1-1; D gene ambiguous. Germline CDR1 SGHVS, CDR2 FNYEAQ. The germline V and J ends were trimmed by 5 bases and 1 base, with 11 bases remaining between them. CDR3 length equals 14 residues. The CDR3: CASSPEDGNTEAFF. The DNA of the CDR3 is TGTGCCAGCAGCCCGGAGGACGGGAACACTGAAGCTTTCTTT.

The count of this clone is one. The chain links TRBV14 to TRBJ2-7, with 7 bases aligning to TRBD1. The V gene end was trimmed by 2 bases and the J gene end by 3 bases; junction bases not matched to a gene: 10. The CDR3 runs 16 residues. The germline V gene encodes CDR1 SGHDN and CDR2 FVKESK. The DNA for the CDR3 is TGTGCCAGCAGCCAACCCTTTCCGGGACAGAACTACGAGCAGTACGTC. Its translation is CASSQPFPGQNYEQYV.

This clone was seen a handful of times. The chain joins TRBV5-6 to TRBJ1-4, with 7 bases that match TRBD1. This CDR3 is 16 amino acids long. Germline CDR1 is SGHDT and CDR2 is YYEEEE. J lost 4 bases, V lost 0 bases, and 6 bases had no gene match. The CDR3 reads CASSLDQGVLNEKLFF. The CDR3 DNA is TGTGCCAGCAGCTTGGATCAGGGGGTCCTTAATGAAAAACTGTTTTTT.

This sequence joins TRBV2 and TRBJ2-3; 7 bases map to TRBD2. The CDR3 spans 14 residues. The trim removed 8 bases at V and 0 bases at J, leaving 5 bases unmatched. CDR1 and CDR2 from the germline V gene are SNHLY and FYNNEI. In nucleotides, the CDR3 is TGTGCCAGCCACGGGACTACTAGCACAGATACGCAGTATTTT. Translated: CASHGTTSTDTQYF.

The V call is TRBV7-3, the J call TRBJ2-6; 7 bases agree with TRBD1. Germline CDR1 and CDR2: SGHTA and FQGTGA. The V segment lost 8 bases and the J segment 2 bases; nucleotides outside the gene matches: 6. The CDR3 totals 15 residues. The CDR3 loop is CASSTGAPGANVLTF. The CDR3 coding sequence is TGTGCCAGCTCTACAGGGGCTCCTGGGGCCAACGTCCTGACTTTC.

This clone was observed a few times. This chain joins TRBV6-6 and TRBJ1-2; 7 bases are a match to TRBD1. The CDR3 is 14 amino acids. V lost 6 bases and J lost 4; bases outside the gene matches: 8. Per germline, CDR1 MNHNY and CDR2 SVGAGI (reference sequence). This chain's CDR3 is CASSLGTVSYGYTF. The CDR3 coding sequence is TGTGCCAGCAGCCTAGGGACAGTTAGCTATGGCTACACCTTC.

The V and J genes are TRBV27 and TRBJ1-2, with TRBD1 identical over 7 bases. V trimming: 2 bases; J trimming: 7 bases; junction bases outside the gene matches: 7. The CDR3 contains 14 residues. Germline V gives CDR1 MNHEY, CDR2 SMNVEV (reference sequence). CDR3 amino acids: CASSLQAGGTGYTF. Here the CDR3 DNA reads TGTGCCAGCAGTTTACAGGCAGGGGGAACTGGCTACACCTTC.

This clone was observed a few times. CDR3 in DNA: TGCGCCAGCAGCCAAGATGGGGAGCTCCGGTCCTATGGCTACACCTTC. This sequence encodes CASSQDGELRSYGYTF. This sequence joins TRBV4-1 and TRBJ1-2; no firm D call. The CDR3 sequence is 16 residues long. V gave up 0 bases and J gave up 4 bases, with 15 bases separating them. Germline V gene data show CDR1 as MGHRA and CDR2 as YSYEKL.

The chain couples TRBV9 to TRBJ2-2; D may be TRBD1 (6 bases). Germline CDR1 is SGDLS and CDR2 is YYNGEE. The CDR3 consists of 15 residues. The V gene lost 4 bases and the J gene lost 3 bases, with 13 bases spanning the gap. CDR3 bases: TGTGCCAGCAGCACCGGAAACAGGGACACCGGGGAGCTGTTTTTT. Encoded protein: CASSTGNRDTGELFF.

V and J are TRBV6-6 and TRBJ2-2; 10 bases align to TRBD2. The length of the CDR3 is 16 residues. The junction had 9 bases not matched to a gene; V was cut back by 5 bases and J by 6 bases. Germline V CDR1 and CDR2: MNHNY, SVGAGI (reference sequence). DNA of the CDR3: TGTGCCAGCAGTACCGCAGCGGGGGGGTGGGCCGGGGAGCTGTTTTTT. As protein: CASSTAAGGWAGELFF.

This clone was seen a handful of times. This sequence joins TRBV30 and TRBJ1-4; a weak D match, TRBD1 (6 bases). Germline CDR1 is GTSNPN and CDR2 is SVGIG (reference sequence). The CDR3 extends over 15 amino acids. V shed 0 bases and J shed 8 bases, with 16 bases lying between them. DNA for the CDR3: TGTGCCTGGAGTGTTCCGGGCAGGGGAACCGAAAAACTGTTTTTT. This translates into CAWSVPGRGTEKLFF.

This clone has more than one count but fewer than ten. The chain combines TRBV2 with TRBJ1-1, with 8 nucleotides matching TRBD1. The CDR3 loop spans 14 amino acids. The germline CDR1 and CDR2 sequences are SNHLY and FYNNEI. The J segment lost 1 base and the V segment lost 4 bases, leaving 2 bases of the junction unmatched. The CDR3 nucleotides read TGTGCCAGCAGTGGACAGGGGTCGAACACTGAAGCTTTCTTT. Its translation is CASSGQGSNTEAFF.

This clone has a handful of counts. The genes are TRBV19 and TRBJ1-2; D may be TRBD1 (6 bases). Trimming took off 7 bases at V and 4 bases at J, with 10 bases between the two ends. Germline loops: CDR1 LNHDA, CDR2 SQIVND (reference sequence). CDR3 length equals 12 residues. DNA of the CDR3: TGTGCCAGTAATCAGGGGCGCTATGGCTACACCTTC. This gives the protein CASNQGRYGYTF.

This chain joins TRBV5-6 and TRBJ2-6; D remains ambiguous. Germline V gene data show CDR1 as SGHDT and CDR2 as YYEEEE. This CDR3 comprises 15 residues. V lost 2 bases and J 0 bases, leaving 6 bases between the germline ends. The CDR3 sequence is CASSFGSSGANVLTF. CDR3 DNA: TGTGCCAGCAGCTTTGGCAGCTCTGGGGCCAACGTCCTGACTTTC.

Turning to this clone: Additional DNA sequences in this sample encode the identical CDR3. This sequence joins TRBV19 and TRBJ1-4, with D hard to call. Trimming removed 5 bases from V and 0 bases from J, with 13 bases in between. The CDR3 spans 16 residues. The germline V gene has CDR1 LNHDA and CDR2 SQIVND (reference sequence). CDR3 bases: TGTGCCAGTAGTCTGGACTCCCTTGCAACTAATGAAAAACTGTTTTTT. Translated: CASSLDSLATNEKLFF.

V and J are TRBV5-1 and TRBJ2-2; D might be TRBD1 (6 bases). The CDR3 runs 16 residues. V gave up 4 bases and J gave up 0 bases, with 13 bases separating them. From germline, CDR1 is SGHRS and CDR2 YFSETQ. The CDR3 DNA follows: TGCGCCAGCAGCGCCCGCGGACAGACGAACACCGGGGAGCTGTTTTTT. Translation: CASSARGQTNTGELFF.

This clone was counted only a few times. The rearrangement uses TRBV2 and TRBJ2-5; 7 bases agree with TRBD2. CDR1 is SNHLY and CDR2 is FYNNEI in the germline V gene. Losses at the gene ends were 7 bases for V and 1 base for J; bases not matched to a gene: 12. The CDR3 contains 16 residues. The CDR3 coding sequence is TGTGCCAGCACGGCCGAAATGGGACTAAGCCAAGAGACCCAGTACTTC. As protein: CASTAEMGLSQETQYF. Drawing the rest from reference TRBV2 and TRBJ2-5, the complete variable domain is EPEVTQTPSHQVTQMGQEVILRCVPISNHLYFYWYRQILGQKVEFLVSFYNNEISEKSEIFDDQFSVERPDGSNFTLKIRSTKLEDSAMYFCASTAEMGLSQETQYFGPGTRLLVL.

The gene calls are TRBV4-3 and TRBJ2-5, with D possibly matching TRBD2 (5 bases). CDR3 length: 17 residues. Per the germline V gene, CDR1 is LGHNA and CDR2 is YSLEER. V lost 0 bases, J lost 5 bases, and 19 bases lay in between. Here the CDR3 reads CASSQDIRGTVRETQYF. The CDR3 coding sequence is TGCGCCAGCAGCCAAGATATCCGGGGAACTGTTCGGGAGACCCAGTACTTC.